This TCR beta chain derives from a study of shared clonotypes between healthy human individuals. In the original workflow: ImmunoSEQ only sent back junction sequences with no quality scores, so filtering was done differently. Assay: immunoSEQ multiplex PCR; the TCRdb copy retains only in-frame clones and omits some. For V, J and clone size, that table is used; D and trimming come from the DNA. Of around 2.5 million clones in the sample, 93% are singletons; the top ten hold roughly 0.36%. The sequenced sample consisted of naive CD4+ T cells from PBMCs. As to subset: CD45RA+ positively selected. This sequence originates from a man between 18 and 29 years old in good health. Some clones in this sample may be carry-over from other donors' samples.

Written as DNA, the CDR3 is TGCAGCGTTGGGCTAGGACTTACGGAGAATGAGCAGTTCTTC. It codes for CSVGLGLTENEQFF. The V call is TRBV29-1, the J call TRBJ2-1, with D maybe TRBD2 (5 bases). The ends were cut back, 4 bases at V and 7 bases at J, with 17 bases in the middle. The CDR3 is 14 amino acids. Germline V gene sequence: CDR1 SQVTM, CDR2 ANQGSEA.